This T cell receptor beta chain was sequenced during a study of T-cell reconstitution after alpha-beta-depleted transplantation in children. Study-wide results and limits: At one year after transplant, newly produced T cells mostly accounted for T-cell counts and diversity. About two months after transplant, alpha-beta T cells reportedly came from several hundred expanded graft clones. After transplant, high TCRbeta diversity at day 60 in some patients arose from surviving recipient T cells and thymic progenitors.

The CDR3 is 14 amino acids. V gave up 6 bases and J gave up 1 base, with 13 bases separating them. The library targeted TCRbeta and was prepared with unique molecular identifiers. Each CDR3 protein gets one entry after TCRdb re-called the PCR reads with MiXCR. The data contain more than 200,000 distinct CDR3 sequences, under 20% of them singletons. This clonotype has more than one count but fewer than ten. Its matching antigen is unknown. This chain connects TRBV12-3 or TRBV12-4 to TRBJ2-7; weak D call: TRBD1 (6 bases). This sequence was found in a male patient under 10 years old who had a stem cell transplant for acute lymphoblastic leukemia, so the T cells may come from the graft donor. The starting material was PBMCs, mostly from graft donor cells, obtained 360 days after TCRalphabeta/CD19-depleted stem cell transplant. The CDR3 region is CASSPRRGSYEQYF. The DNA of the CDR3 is TGTGCCAGCAGCCCCCGTAGGGGGTCCTACGAGCAGTACTTC.